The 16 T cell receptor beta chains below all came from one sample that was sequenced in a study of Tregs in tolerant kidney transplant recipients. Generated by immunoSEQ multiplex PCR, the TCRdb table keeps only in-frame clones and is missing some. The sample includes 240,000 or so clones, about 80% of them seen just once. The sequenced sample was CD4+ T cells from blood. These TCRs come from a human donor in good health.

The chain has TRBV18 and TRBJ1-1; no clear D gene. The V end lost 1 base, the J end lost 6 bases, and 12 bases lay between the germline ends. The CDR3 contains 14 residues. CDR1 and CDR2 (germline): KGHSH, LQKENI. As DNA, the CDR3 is TGTGCCAGCTCACCACAGAAATCGAGGGCTGAAGCTTTCTTT. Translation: CASSPQKSRAEAFF. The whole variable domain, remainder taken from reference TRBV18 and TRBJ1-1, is NAGVMQNPRHLVRRRGQEARLRCSPMKGHSHVYWYRQLPEEGLKFMVYLQKENIIDESGMPKERFSAEFPKEGPSILRIQQVVRGDSAAYFCASSPQKSRAEAFFGQGTRLTVV.

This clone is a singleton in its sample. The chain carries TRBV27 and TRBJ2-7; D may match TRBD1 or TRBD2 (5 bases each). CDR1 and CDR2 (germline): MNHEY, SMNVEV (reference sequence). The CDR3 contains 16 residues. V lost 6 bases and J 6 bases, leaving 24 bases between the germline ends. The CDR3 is CASRGTLGSLKFEQYF. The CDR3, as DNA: TGTGCCAGCAGGGGGACCTTGGGGTCTCTAAAGTTCGAGCAGTACTTC.

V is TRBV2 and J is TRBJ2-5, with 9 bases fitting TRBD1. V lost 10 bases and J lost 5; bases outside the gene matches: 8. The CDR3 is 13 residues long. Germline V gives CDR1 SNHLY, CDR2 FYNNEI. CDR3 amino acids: CATTIDRGETQYF. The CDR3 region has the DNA TGTGCCACCACAATCGACAGGGGGGAGACCCAGTACTTC.

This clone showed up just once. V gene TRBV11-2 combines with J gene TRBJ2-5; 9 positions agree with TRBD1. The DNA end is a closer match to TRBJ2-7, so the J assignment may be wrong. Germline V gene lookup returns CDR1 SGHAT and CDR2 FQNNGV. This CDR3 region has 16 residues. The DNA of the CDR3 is TGTGCCAGCAGCCCACGAGCCGGGACAGGGCACTACGAGCAGTACTTC. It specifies CASSPRAGTGHYEQYF.

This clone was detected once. The CDR3 DNA follows: TGTGCCAGCTCACCCCTCGACAGTCTGGACACTGAAGCTTTCTTT. Translation gives CASSPLDSLDTEAFF. The chain employs TRBV18 and TRBJ1-1; possible D gene TRBD1, 5 bases. The germline V and J ends were trimmed by 3 bases and 3 bases, with 14 bases remaining between them. Germline-derived CDR1 and CDR2 are KGHSH and LQKENI. The CDR3 consists of 15 residues.

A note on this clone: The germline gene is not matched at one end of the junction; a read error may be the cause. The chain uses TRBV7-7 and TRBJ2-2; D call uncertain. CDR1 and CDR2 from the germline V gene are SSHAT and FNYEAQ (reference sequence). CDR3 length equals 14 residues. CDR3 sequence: CASSLGRDTGELFF. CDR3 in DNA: TGTGCTAGCAGCTTAGGGCGAGACACCGGGGAGCTGTTTTTT.

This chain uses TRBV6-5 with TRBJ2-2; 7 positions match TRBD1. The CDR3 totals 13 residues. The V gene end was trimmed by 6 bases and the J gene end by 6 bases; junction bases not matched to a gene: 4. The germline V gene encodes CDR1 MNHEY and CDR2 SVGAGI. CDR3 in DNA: TGTGCCAGCAGCAGAGACAGGGCCGGGGAGCTGTTTTTT. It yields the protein CASSRDRAGELFF.

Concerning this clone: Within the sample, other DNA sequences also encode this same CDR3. In nucleotides, the CDR3 is TGTGCCAGCAGCTCGGGACTAGCGGGGACAGATACGCAGTATTTT. Amino acid sequence: CASSSGLAGTDTQYF. The rearrangement links TRBV7-9 to TRBJ2-3; 13 positions agree with TRBD2. Trimming removed 4 bases from V and 3 bases from J; junction bases left unmatched: 1. Germline CDR1 is SEHNR and CDR2 is FQNEAQ (reference sequence). The CDR3 consists of 15 residues.

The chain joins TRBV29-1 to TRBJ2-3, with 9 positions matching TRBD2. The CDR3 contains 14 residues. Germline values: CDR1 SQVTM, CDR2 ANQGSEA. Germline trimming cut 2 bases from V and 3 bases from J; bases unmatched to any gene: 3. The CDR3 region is CSVEIGLATDTQYF. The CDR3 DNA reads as TGCAGCGTTGAAATTGGACTAGCGACAGATACGCAGTATTTT.

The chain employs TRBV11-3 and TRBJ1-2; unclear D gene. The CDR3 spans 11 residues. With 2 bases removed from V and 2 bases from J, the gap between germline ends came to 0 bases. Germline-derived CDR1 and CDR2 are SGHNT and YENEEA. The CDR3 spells CASSLNYGYTF. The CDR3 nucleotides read TGTGCCAGCAGCTTAAACTATGGCTACACCTTC. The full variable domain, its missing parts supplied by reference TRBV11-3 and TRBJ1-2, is EAGVVQSPRYKIIEKKQPVAFWCNPISGHNTLYWYLQNLGQGPELLIRYENEEAVDDSQLPKDRFSAERLKGVDSTLKIQPAELGDSAVYLCASSLNYGYTFGSGTRLTVV.

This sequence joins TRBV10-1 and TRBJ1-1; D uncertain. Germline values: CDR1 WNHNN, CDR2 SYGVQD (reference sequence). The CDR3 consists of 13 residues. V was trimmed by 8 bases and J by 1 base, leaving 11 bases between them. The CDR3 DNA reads TGCGCCAGCTCAAGCGCGAGGAACACTGAAGCTTTCTTT. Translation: CASSSARNTEAFF.

CDR3 nucleotide sequence: TGCGCCAGCAGCCCCCACGGACTAGCGGGGGGCCTCACAGATACGCAGTATTTT. The encoded protein is CASSPHGLAGGLTDTQYF. The chain combines TRBV5-1 with TRBJ2-3, with 14 bases aligning to TRBD2. The CDR3 length is 18 residues. After removal of 4 bases from V and 2 bases from J, the junction contained 9 bases not matched to a gene. The germline V gene has CDR1 SGHRS and CDR2 YFSETQ.

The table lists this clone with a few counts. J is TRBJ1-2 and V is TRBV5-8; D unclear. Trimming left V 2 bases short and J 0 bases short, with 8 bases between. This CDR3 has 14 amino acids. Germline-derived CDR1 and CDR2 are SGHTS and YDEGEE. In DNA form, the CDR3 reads TGTGCCAGCAGCTTATTTTCAGCTAACTATGGCTACACCTTC. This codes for CASSLFSANYGYTF.

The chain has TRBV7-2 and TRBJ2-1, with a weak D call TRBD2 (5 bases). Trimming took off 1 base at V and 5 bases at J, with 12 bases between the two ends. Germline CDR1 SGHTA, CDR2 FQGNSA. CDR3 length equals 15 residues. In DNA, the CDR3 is TGTGCCAGCAGCTTAGTAGGGAGTTTAGACAATGAGCAGTTCTTC. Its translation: CASSLVGSLDNEQFF.

CDR3 region: CSASPGNEQYF. The CDR3 coding sequence is TGCAGTGCTAGCCCGGGCAACGAGCAGTACTTC. The chain has TRBV20-1 and TRBJ2-5; D is ambiguous. Gene TRBJ2-7 matches the end of the DNA better, so the J call may be wrong. Germline V gene sequence: CDR1 DFQATT, CDR2 SNEGSKA (reference sequence). There are 11 residues in the CDR3.

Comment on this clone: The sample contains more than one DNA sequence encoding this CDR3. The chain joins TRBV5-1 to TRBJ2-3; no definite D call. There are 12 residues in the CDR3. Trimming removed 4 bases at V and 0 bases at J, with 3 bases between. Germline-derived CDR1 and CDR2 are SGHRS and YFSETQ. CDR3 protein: CASSISTDTQYF. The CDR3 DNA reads TGCGCCAGCAGCATTAGCACAGATACGCAGTATTTT.